A selection of T cell receptor beta chains follows, all from one sample in a study of CD8 T cells in ankylosing spondylitis. TCRdb independently ran MiXCR on the 5' RACE reads; one entry per CDR3 protein. The table shows about 340,000 distinct CDR3 sequences, with roughly 20% occurring only once. The source material was blood, either unsorted or a sorted T cell fraction (not recorded which). All receptors derive from a male donor with ankylosing spondylitis or in good health (not recorded which). The conserved cysteine and the conserved F or W are not part of the CDR3 here. The D gene is left open where the match is weak.

D	J	V	CDR3
TRBD2	TRBJ2-7	TRBV4-2	ASSQEIRGESPYTQY
TRBD1	TRBJ1-2	TRBV3-1	ASSSINRGGYT
.	TRBJ2-7	TRBV27	ASSLSGGGAGGQY
.	TRBJ2-7	TRBV3-1	ASSQDTGPSSYEQY
TRBD2	TRBJ2-2	TRBV12-3/TRBV12-4	ASRLRLAGRGELF
.	TRBJ2-7	TRBV6-5	ASSYVAGVEQY
TRBD2	TRBJ2-5	TRBV20-1	SARSRLAGGLGETQY
TRBD1	TRBJ2-7	TRBV6-1	ASSNGQVYYEQY
.	TRBJ2-2	TRBV9	ASSVEAGELF
TRBD2	TRBJ2-3	TRBV4-1	ASSQDWPSGAHTDTQY
.	TRBJ2-2	TRBV29-1	SVEKITGELF
.	TRBJ1-6	TRBV7-9	ASSPPTAGNSPLH
.	TRBJ2-2	TRBV12-3/TRBV12-4	ASSLVGYGFAGELF
TRBD2	TRBJ2-1	TRBV12-3/TRBV12-4	ASGGLASGVGYNEQF
.	TRBJ2-1	TRBV7-9	ATAHRDLHNEQF
.	TRBJ2-7	TRBV7-8	ASSLALGPQWGEQY
.	TRBJ2-2	TRBV29-1	SVEESNGLKIGGELF
.	TRBJ2-1	TRBV7-9	ASSSPSGGNEQF
TRBD2	TRBJ2-2	TRBV25-1	ASSDPGGGGELF
.	TRBJ1-1	TRBV5-1	ASSLATNTEAF
.	TRBJ2-1	TRBV11-2	ASRRTGSVTEQF
TRBD2	TRBJ2-3	TRBV7-8	ASSRGVVAVDTQY
TRBD2	TRBJ2-1	TRBV27	ASSNPGLAGDNEQF
.	TRBJ1-1	TRBV7-9	ASSPLTEAF
.	TRBJ2-1	TRBV7-9	ASSLTVFDEQF
TRBD1	TRBJ2-7	TRBV27	ASKTGGREQY
.	TRBJ2-7	TRBV20-1	SAVLIYEQY
.	TRBJ2-2	TRBV19	ASSIVPGPNTGELF
.	TRBJ1-5	TRBV7-8	ARSLYSQPQH
TRBD1	TRBJ1-6	TRBV28	ASSNDRGNSPLH
.	TRBJ2-5	TRBV7-6	ASSPPHSGYQETQY